This T cell receptor beta chain appears in the sequencing data of a study of blood T cells in healthy people across ages. Points from the study as a whole: Roughly linearly, TCR beta diversity per million T cells fell as age increased. Diversity estimates drawn from one million T cells were deemed underestimates.

A J-beta primer mix and a sample-barcoded 5' primer were used in a second PCR of about 7 to 11 cycles. TCRdb ran MiXCR on the 5' RACE reads and lists one entry per CDR3 protein. The sample has around 820,000 distinct CDR3 sequences; about 25% are singletons. Germline V gene lookup returns CDR1 MDHEN and CDR2 SYDVKM. V lost 8 bases and J lost 4, with 7 bases in between. The CDR3 sequence is 11 residues long. This clonotype was counted between two and nine times. What it binds is unknown. These same data were also listed under a study on T cells of mothers and their children. That paper notes: Compared with unrelated pairs, related mother-child pairs had slightly higher, non-significant overlap.

This clonotype was sampled from a boy aged 5-17 years in good health. The chain joins TRBV28 to TRBJ2-3; D may be TRBD1 (6 bases). The sample was blood. CDR3 protein: CASEGADTQYF. The CDR3 nucleotides read TGTGCCAGCGAGGGGGCAGATACGCAGTATTTT.